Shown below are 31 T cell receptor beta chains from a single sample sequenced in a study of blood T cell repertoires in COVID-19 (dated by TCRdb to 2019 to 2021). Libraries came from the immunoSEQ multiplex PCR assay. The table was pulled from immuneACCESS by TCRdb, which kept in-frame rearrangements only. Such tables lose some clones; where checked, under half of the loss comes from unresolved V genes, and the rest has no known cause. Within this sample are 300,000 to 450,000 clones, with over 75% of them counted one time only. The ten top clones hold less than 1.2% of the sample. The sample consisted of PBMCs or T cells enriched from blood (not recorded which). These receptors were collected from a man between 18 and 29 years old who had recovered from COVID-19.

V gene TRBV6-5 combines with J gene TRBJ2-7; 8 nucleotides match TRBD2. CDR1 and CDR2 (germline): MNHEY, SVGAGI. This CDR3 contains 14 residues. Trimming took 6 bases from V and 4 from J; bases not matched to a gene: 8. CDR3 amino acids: CASRRTSFRYEQYF. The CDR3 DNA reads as TGTGCCAGCAGAAGGACTAGCTTCCGGTACGAGCAGTACTTC.

CDR3: CASSRQARTSGGGNTDTQYF. DNA of the CDR3: TGCGCCAGCAGCCGCCAAGCCAGAACTAGCGGAGGGGGAAACACAGATACGCAGTATTTT. This rearrangement joins TRBV4-3 to TRBJ2-3; 8 bases match TRBD2. Trimming cost V 4 bases and J 2 bases; bases outside gene matches: 20. CDR1 and CDR2 (germline): LGHNA, YSLEER. This CDR3 comprises 20 residues.

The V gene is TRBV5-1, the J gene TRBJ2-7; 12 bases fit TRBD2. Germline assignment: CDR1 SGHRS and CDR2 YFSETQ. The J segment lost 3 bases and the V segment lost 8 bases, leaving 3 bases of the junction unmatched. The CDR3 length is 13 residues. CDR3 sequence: CASSTSGSYEQYF. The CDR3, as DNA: TGCGCCAGTTCGACTAGCGGGAGCTACGAGCAGTACTTC.

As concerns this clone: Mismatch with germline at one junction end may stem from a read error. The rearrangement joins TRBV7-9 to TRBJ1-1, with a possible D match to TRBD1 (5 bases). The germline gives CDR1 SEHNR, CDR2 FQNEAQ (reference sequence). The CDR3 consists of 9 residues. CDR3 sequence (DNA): TGTGCCAGCAGCTTAGACGGGACTTTT. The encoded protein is CASSLDGTF.

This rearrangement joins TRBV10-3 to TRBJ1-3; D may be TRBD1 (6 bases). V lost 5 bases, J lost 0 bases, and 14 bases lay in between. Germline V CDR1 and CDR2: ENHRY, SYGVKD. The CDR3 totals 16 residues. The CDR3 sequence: CAISSPGQRSGNTIYF. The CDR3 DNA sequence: TGTGCCATCAGTTCCCCGGGACAACGCTCTGGAAACACCATATATTTT.

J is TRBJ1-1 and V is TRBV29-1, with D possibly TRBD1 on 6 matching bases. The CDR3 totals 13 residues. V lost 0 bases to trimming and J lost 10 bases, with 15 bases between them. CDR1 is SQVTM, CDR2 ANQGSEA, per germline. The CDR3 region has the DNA TGCAGCGTTGAAGACCCAGGGGTCGGAGGAGCTTTCTTT. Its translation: CSVEDPGVGGAFF.

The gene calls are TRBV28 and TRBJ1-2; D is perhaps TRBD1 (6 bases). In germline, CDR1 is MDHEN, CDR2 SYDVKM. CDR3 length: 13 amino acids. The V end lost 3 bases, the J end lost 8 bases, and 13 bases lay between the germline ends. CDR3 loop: CASSFSTGSGYTF. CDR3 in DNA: TGTGCCAGCAGTTTTAGCACAGGGAGCGGCTACACCTTC.

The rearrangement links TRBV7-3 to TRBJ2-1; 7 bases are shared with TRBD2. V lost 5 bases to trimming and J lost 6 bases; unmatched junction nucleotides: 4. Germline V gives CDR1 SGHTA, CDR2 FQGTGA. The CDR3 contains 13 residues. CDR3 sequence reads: CASSQTSRNEQFF. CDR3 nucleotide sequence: TGTGCCAGCAGCCAGACTAGCCGCAATGAGCAGTTCTTC.

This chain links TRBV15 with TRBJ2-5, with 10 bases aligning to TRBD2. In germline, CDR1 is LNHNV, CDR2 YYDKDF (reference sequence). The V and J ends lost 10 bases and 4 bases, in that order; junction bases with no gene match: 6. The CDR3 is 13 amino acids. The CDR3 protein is CAIGLAVGETQYF. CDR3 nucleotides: TGTGCCATCGGACTAGCGGTGGGAGAGACCCAGTACTTC.

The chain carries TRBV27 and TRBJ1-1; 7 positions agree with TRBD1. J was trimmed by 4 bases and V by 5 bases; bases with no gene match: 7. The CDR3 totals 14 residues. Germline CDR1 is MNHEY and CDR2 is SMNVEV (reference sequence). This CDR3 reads CASSADRASTEAFF. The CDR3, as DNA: TGTGCCAGCAGTGCTGACAGGGCGAGCACTGAAGCTTTCTTT.

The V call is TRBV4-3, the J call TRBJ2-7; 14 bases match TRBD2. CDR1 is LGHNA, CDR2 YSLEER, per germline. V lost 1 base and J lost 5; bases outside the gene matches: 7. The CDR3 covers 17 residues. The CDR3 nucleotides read TGCGCCAGCAGCCAAGGACTAGCGGGAGGGCCGGGGAACGAGCAGTACTTC. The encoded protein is CASSQGLAGGPGNEQYF.

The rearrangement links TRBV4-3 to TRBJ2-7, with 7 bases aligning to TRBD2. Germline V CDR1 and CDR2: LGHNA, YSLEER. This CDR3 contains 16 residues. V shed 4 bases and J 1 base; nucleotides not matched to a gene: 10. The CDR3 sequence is CASSPKSTGGSYEQYF. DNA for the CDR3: TGCGCCAGCAGCCCCAAATCAACCGGGGGGTCCTACGAGCAGTACTTC.

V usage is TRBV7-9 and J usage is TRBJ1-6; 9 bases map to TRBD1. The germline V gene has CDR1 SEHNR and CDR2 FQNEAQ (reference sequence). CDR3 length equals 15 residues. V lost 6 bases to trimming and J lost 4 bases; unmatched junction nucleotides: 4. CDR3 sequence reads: CASSPGQGYNSPLHF. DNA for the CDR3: TGTGCCAGCAGTCCCGGACAGGGGTATAATTCACCCCTCCACTTT.

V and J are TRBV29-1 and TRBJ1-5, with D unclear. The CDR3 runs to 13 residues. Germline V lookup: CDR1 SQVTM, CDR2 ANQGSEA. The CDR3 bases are TGCAGGCATCCCCCCCGGAGCAATCAGCCCCAGCATTTT. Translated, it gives CRHPPRSNQPQHF.

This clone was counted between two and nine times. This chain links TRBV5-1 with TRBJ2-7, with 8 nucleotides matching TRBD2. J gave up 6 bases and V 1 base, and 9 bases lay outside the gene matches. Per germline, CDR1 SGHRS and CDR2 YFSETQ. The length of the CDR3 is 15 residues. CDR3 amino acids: CASSLTSGGSGEQYF. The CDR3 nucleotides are TGCGCCAGCAGCTTGACTAGCGGAGGGTCAGGCGAGCAGTACTTC. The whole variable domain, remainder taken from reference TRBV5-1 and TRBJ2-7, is KAGVTQTPRYLIKTRGQQVTLSCSPISGHRSVSWYQQTPGQGLQFLFEYFSETQRNKGNFPGRFSGRQFSNSRSEMNVSTLELGDSALYLCASSLTSGGSGEQYFGPGTRLTVT.

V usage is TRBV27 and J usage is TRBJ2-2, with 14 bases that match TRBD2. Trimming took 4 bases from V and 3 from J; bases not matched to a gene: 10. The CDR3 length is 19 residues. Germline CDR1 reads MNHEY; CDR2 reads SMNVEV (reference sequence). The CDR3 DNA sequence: TGTGCCAGCAGTTCTCCGGGACTAGCGGGGGTTGGTTACACCGGGGAGCTGTTTTTT. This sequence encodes CASSSPGLAGVGYTGELFF.

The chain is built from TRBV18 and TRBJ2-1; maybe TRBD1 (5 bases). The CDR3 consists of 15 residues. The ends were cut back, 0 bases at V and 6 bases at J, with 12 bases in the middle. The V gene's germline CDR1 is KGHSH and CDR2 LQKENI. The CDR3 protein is CASSPPNRLVNEQFF. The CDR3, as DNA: TGTGCCAGCTCACCACCGAACAGGCTAGTCAATGAGCAGTTCTTC. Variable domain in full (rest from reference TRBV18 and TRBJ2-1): NAGVMQNPRHLVRRRGQEARLRCSPMKGHSHVYWYRQLPEEGLKFMVYLQKENIIDESGMPKERFSAEFPKEGPSILRIQQVVRGDSAAYFCASSPPNRLVNEQFFGPGTRLTVL.

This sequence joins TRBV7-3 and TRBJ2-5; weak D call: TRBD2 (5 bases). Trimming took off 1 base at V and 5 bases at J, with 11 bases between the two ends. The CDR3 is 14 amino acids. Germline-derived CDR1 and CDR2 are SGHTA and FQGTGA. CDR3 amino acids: CASSLNPRRETQYF. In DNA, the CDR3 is TGTGCCAGCAGCTTAAACCCCAGGAGGGAGACCCAGTACTTC.

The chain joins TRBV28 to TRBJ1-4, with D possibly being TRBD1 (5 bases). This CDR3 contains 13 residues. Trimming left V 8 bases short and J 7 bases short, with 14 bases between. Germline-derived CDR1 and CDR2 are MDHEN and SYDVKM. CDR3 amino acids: CASYDREGEKLFF. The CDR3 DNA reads TGTGCCAGCTATGACAGAGAAGGTGAAAAACTGTTTTTT.

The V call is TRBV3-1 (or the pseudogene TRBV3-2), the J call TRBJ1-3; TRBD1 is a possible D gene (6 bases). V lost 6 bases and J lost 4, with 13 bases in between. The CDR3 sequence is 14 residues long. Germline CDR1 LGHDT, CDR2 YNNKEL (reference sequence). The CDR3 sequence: CASSTTGSGNTIYF. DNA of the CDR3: TGTGCCAGCAGTACGACAGGTTCAGGAAACACCATATATTTT.

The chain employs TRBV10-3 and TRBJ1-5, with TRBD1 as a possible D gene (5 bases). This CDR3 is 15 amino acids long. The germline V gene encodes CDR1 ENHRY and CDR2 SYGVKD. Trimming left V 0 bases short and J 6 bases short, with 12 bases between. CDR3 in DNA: TGTGCCATCAGTGAGTCGGGCCAGGGATTTCAGCCCCAGCATTTT. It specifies CAISESGQGFQPQHF.

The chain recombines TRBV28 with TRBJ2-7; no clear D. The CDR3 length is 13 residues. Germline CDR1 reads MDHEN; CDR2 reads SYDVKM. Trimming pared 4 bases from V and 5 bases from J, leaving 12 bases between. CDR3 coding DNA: TGTGCCAGCAGTTCTCAGGTTCCGAACGAGCAGTACTTC. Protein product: CASSSQVPNEQYF.

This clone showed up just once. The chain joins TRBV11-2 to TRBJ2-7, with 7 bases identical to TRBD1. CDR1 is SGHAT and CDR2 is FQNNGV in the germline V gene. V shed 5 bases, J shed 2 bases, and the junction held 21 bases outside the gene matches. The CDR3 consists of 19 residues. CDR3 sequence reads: CASSPWTGTELAGAYEQYF. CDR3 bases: TGTGCCAGCAGCCCCTGGACAGGCACCGAGCTAGCCGGCGCCTACGAGCAGTACTTC.

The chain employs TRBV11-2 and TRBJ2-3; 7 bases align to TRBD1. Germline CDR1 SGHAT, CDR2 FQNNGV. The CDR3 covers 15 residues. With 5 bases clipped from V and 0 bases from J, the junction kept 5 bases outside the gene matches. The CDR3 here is CASSLRDRSTDTQYF. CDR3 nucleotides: TGTGCCAGCAGCCTACGGGACAGAAGCACAGATACGCAGTATTTT.

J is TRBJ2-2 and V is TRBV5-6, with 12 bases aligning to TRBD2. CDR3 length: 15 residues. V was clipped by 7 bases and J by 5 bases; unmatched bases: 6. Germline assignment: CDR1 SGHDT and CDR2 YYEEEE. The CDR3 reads CASGGLAGTTGELFF. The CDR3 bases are TGTGCCAGCGGCGGACTAGCGGGGACAACCGGGGAGCTGTTTTTT.

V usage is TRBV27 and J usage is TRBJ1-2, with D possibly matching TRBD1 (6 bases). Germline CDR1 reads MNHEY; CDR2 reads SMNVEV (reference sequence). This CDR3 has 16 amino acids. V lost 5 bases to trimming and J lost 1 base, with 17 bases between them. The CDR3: CASSPSRDTLNYGYTF. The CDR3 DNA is TGTGCCAGCAGTCCCAGCCGGGACACGCTTAACTATGGCTACACCTTC.

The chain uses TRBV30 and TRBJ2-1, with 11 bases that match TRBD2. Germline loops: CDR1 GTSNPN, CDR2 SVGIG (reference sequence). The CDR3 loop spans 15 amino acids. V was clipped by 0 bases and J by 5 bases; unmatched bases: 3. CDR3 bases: TGTGCCTGGAGTGTGTTAGCGGGAGGGAACAATGAGCAGTTCTTC. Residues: CAWSVLAGGNNEQFF.

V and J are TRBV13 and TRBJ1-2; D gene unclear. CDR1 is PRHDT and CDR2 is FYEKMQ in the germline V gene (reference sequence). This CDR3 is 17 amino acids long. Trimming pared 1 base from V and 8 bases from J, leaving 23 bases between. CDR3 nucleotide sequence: TGTGCCAGCAGCTTAGAGGAGGCAGGAACAAATATTCGGGGCTACACCTTC. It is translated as CASSLEEAGTNIRGYTF.

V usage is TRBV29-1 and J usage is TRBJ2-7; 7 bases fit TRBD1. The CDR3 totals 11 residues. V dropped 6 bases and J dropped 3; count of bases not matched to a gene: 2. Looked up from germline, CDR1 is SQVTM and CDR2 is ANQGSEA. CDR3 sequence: CSVGTDYEQYF. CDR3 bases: TGCAGCGTCGGGACAGACTACGAGCAGTACTTC.

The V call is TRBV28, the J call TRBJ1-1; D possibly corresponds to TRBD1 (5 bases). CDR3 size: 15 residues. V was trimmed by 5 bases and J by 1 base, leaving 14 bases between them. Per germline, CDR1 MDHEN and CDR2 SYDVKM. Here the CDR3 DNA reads TGTGCCAGCAGTCAACAAAGTAGGGGGAACACTGAAGCTTTCTTT. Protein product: CASSQQSRGNTEAFF.

CDR3 region: CASKYSTEAFF. In DNA form, the CDR3 reads TGTGCCAGCAAATACAGCACTGAAGCTTTCTTT. The J gene is TRBJ1-1, the V gene TRBV2, with no clear D. The CDR3 runs 11 residues. Per germline, CDR1 SNHLY and CDR2 FYNNEI. The V end lost 7 bases, the J end lost 4 bases, and 7 bases lay between the germline ends.